The TCR beta chain described here comes from a study of blood T cell repertoires in COVID-19. Study-level background: COVID-19 samples collected from the United States, Italy and Spain covered acute and convalescent phases. The cDNA or gDNA used as material had been derived from T cells, B-cell-depleted T cells, or PBMCs.

This table comes from immunoSEQ multiplex PCR, and its TCRdb copy is limited to in-frame clones, with some not included. The sample carries roughly 190,000 clones, roughly 84% recorded once. Germline loops: CDR1 GTSNPN, CDR2 SVGIG (reference sequence). V was trimmed by 3 bases and J by 8 bases, leaving 10 bases between them. The CDR3 length is 11 residues. Sample: peripheral blood. The TCR comes from a human donor with acute or convalescent COVID-19. The donor label of this sample is uncertain. The gene calls are TRBV30 and TRBJ1-2; the D is unclear. The CDR3 here is CAWSTGSGYTF. The CDR3 DNA reads as TGTGCCTGGAGCACCGGGTCGGGCTACACCTTC.